This is a list of T cell receptor beta chains from one sample in a study of siplizumab effects on memory and regulatory T cells. Data came from immunoSEQ multiplex PCR; TCRdb stores just in-frame clones and leaves some out. The sample records around 87,000 clones, 85% to 90% being singletons. Material for sequencing was CD4+ T cells sorted from blood. These receptors all come from a human donor in good health. Both conserved end residues are part of each CDR3. The D gene is left open where the match is weak. Clone sizes are given selectively: once, few, many, or a class where the clone is expanded.

d_gene: NA; j_gene: TRBJ1-1; v_gene: TRBV28; abundance: NA; CDR3aa: CASSTKIYIGGTEAFF; CDR3nt: TGTGCCAGCAGCACAAAAATCTATATAGGAGGCACTGAAGCTTTCTTT
d_gene: TRBD2; j_gene: TRBJ2-1; v_gene: TRBV27; abundance: NA; CDR3aa: CASSSPSGGSYNEQFF; CDR3nt: TGTGCCAGCAGTTCCCCATCGGGAGGTTCCTACAATGAGCAGTTCTTC
d_gene: NA; j_gene: TRBJ1-2; v_gene: TRBV6-5; abundance: once; CDR3aa: CASRRADYGYTF; CDR3nt: TGTGCCAGCCGGCGGGCAGACTATGGCTACACCTTC
d_gene: NA; j_gene: TRBJ1-5; v_gene: TRBV5-1; abundance: NA; CDR3aa: CASSLAVGGDQPQHF; CDR3nt: TGCGCCAGCAGCTTGGCCGTAGGGGGTGATCAGCCCCAGCATTTT
d_gene: NA; j_gene: TRBJ1-3; v_gene: TRBV5-4; abundance: NA; CDR3aa: CASSHQEGAIYF; CDR3nt: TGTGCCAGCAGCCACCAGGAGGGGGCCATATATTTT
d_gene: NA; j_gene: TRBJ2-7; v_gene: TRBV6-5; abundance: NA; CDR3aa: CASTRGSGYFYEQYF; CDR3nt: TGTGCCAGCACCCGGGGCAGTGGCTATTTCTACGAGCAGTACTTC
d_gene: NA; j_gene: TRBJ1-1; v_gene: TRBV28; abundance: few; CDR3aa: CASSLGLRRTEAFF; CDR3nt: TGTGCCAGCAGTTTAGGCCTCCGACGGACTGAAGCTTTCTTT
d_gene: NA; j_gene: TRBJ1-5; v_gene: TRBV19; abundance: NA; CDR3aa: CASSLISQPQHF; CDR3nt: TGTGCCAGTAGTTTAATCAGCCAGCCCCAGCATTTT
d_gene: NA; j_gene: TRBJ1-4; v_gene: TRBV30; abundance: NA; CDR3aa: CACYSWTNEKLFF; CDR3nt: TGTGCCTGCTATTCGTGGACTAATGAAAAACTGTTTTTT
d_gene: NA; j_gene: TRBJ2-3; v_gene: TRBV4-2; abundance: NA; CDR3aa: CASSQEIKRSSDTQYF; CDR3nt: TGTGCCAGCAGCCAAGAGATAAAACGGTCCTCAGATACGCAGTATTTT
d_gene: TRBD1; j_gene: TRBJ1-5; v_gene: TRBV29-1; abundance: NA; CDR3aa: CSVEMPGGESAQHF; CDR3nt: TGCAGCGTTGAAATGCCAGGGGGGGAATCAGCCCAGCATTTT
d_gene: TRBD1; j_gene: TRBJ2-5; v_gene: TRBV5-6; abundance: NA; CDR3aa: CASSSTDRYQETQYF; CDR3nt: TGTGCCAGCAGTTCCACGGACAGGTACCAAGAGACCCAGTACTTC
d_gene: NA; j_gene: TRBJ1-1; v_gene: TRBV7-2; abundance: NA; CDR3aa: CASSLVGVGTEAFF; CDR3nt: TGTGCCAGCAGCTTAGTTGGGGTGGGGACTGAAGCTTTCTTT
d_gene: TRBD1; j_gene: TRBJ2-5; v_gene: TRBV4-1; abundance: NA; CDR3aa: CASSRPTGSQETQYF; CDR3nt: TGCGCCAGCAGCCGTCCGACAGGGTCCCAAGAGACCCAGTACTTC
d_gene: TRBD1; j_gene: TRBJ1-6; v_gene: TRBV30; abundance: NA; CDR3aa: CAWTYRDSYNSPLHF; CDR3nt: TGTGCCTGGACCTACCGGGACAGTTATAATTCACCCCTCCACTTT
d_gene: TRBD2; j_gene: TRBJ2-1; v_gene: TRBV2; abundance: NA; CDR3aa: CASSRTFITRELAGNEQFF; CDR3nt: TGTGCCAGCAGCCGAACCTTTATTACCCGCGAACTAGCGGGCAATGAGCAGTTCTTC
d_gene: NA; j_gene: TRBJ2-7; v_gene: TRBV30; abundance: NA; CDR3aa: CAWARNEQYF; CDR3nt: TGTGCCTGGGCTAGAAACGAGCAGTACTTC
d_gene: TRBD1; j_gene: TRBJ1-2; v_gene: TRBV6-1; abundance: NA; CDR3aa: CASSEGDRVGGYTF; CDR3nt: TGTGCCAGCAGTGAGGGGGACAGGGTGGGTGGCTACACCTTC